A single sample gave rise to the 27 T cell receptor beta chains below, sequenced in a study of shared T cell receptors in the human thymus. Only in-frame clones appear in the TCRdb table, and some are missing; sequencing was by immunoSEQ multiplex PCR. The repertoire holds about 660,000 clones, with roughly 88% as singletons. These same records also appear under a second study, on human thymus T cells.

Material for sequencing was thymocytes. The origin of the receptors is a boy under three years old with a congenital heart defect.

The chain is built from TRBV5-1 and TRBJ2-3, with TRBD2 matching over 15 bases. This CDR3 region has 19 residues. J gave up 0 bases and V 0 bases, and 5 bases lay outside the gene matches. Germline V gives CDR1 SGHRS, CDR2 YFSETQ. For the CDR3, the DNA is TGCGCCAGCAGCTTGGTTGGACTAGCGGGAGGGCCTAGCACAGATACGCAGTATTTT. Translated, it gives CASSLVGLAGGPSTDTQYF. The full variable domain, in which reference TRBV5-1 and TRBJ2-3 provide the parts outside the CDR3, is KAGVTQTPRYLIKTRGQQVTLSCSPISGHRSVSWYQQTPGQGLQFLFEYFSETQRNKGNFPGRFSGRQFSNSRSEMNVSTLELGDSALYLCASSLVGLAGGPSTDTQYFGPGTRLTVL.

The V call is TRBV7-9, the J call TRBJ2-7, with TRBD2 matching over 8 bases. The germline gives CDR1 SEHNR, CDR2 FQNEAQ (reference sequence). The CDR3 is 16 residues long. Unmatched junction bases numbered 10, after V lost 1 base and J lost 5 bases. The DNA of the CDR3 is TGTGCCAGCAGCTTAGGGCCGGCAGCGGGAGAGGACGAGCAGTACTTC. This encodes CASSLGPAAGEDEQYF.

This clone was observed once. The rearrangement links TRBV4-1 to TRBJ2-3, with D uncertain. Trimming cost V 4 bases and J 6 bases, with 8 bases left between them. The CDR3 is made up of 12 amino acids. Per the germline V gene, CDR1 is MGHRA and CDR2 is YSYEKL. The CDR3 sequence: CASSPPGDTQYF. DNA of the CDR3: TGCGCCAGCAGCCCTCCCGGGGATACGCAGTATTTT.

The chain has TRBV5-8 and TRBJ2-7; D is possibly TRBD1 (6 bases). Germline V gene sequence: CDR1 SGHTS, CDR2 YDEGEE. Trimming left V 5 bases short and J 1 base short, with 16 bases between. The CDR3 consists of 15 residues. The CDR3 DNA reads TGTGCCAGCAGGAAAAAAGGGACAAAGTCCTACGAGCAGTACTTC. The encoded protein is CASRKKGTKSYEQYF.

V usage is TRBV29-1 and J usage is TRBJ2-7; perhaps TRBD1 as D (5 bases). The CDR3 consists of 12 residues. The V gene's germline CDR1 is SQVTM and CDR2 ANQGSEA. Trimming stripped 4 bases from V and 5 bases from J, with 12 bases between. The CDR3 protein is CSVADLGHEQYF. Here the CDR3 DNA reads TGCAGCGTTGCTGATCTGGGGCACGAGCAGTACTTC.

The chain recombines TRBV10-3 with TRBJ1-2, with no clear D. Germline CDR1 is ENHRY and CDR2 is SYGVKD. V was clipped by 3 bases and J by 5 bases, with 13 bases between them. CDR3 length: 14 residues. The CDR3 spells CAISDDYSEYGYTF. For the CDR3, the DNA is TGTGCCATCAGTGATGACTATTCGGAGTATGGCTACACCTTC.

The chain carries TRBV14 and TRBJ2-1; no definite D call. Trimming took off 3 bases at V and 3 bases at J, with 9 bases between the two ends. The length of the CDR3 is 14 residues. The germline CDR1 and CDR2 sequences are SGHDN and FVKESK. This CDR3 reads CASSQRSDYNEQFF. The DNA of the CDR3 is TGTGCCAGCAGCCAGCGGTCAGACTACAATGAGCAGTTCTTC. Looking up the rest from reference TRBV14 and TRBJ2-1 gives the full variable domain: EAGVTQFPSHSVIEKGQTVTLRCDPISGHDNLYWYRRVMGKEIKFLLHFVKESKQDESGMPNNRFLAERTGGTYSTLKVQPAELEDSGVYFCASSQRSDYNEQFFGPGTRLTVL.

The chain combines TRBV7-2 with TRBJ1-2; a weak D match, TRBD1 (5 bases). The CDR3 spans 12 residues. V lost 5 bases, J lost 8 bases, and 12 bases lay in between. Germline lookup yields CDR1 SGHTA and CDR2 FQGNSA. As DNA, the CDR3 is TGTGCCAGCAGCATAAGAGGACAAGGCTACACCTTC. Its protein product is CASSIRGQGYTF.

In its sample, this clone was seen a few times. The chain combines TRBV5-6 with TRBJ2-7; TRBD2 agrees at 14 bases. In germline, CDR1 is SGHDT, CDR2 YYEEEE. The CDR3 consists of 17 residues. V shed 0 bases, J shed 2 bases, and the junction held 4 bases outside the gene matches. The DNA of the CDR3 is TGTGCCAGCAGCTTGGTGACTAGCGGGAGGGTTACCTACGAGCAGTACTTC. Translating gives CASSLVTSGRVTYEQYF.

The chain has TRBV30 and TRBJ2-7, with D tentatively TRBD1 (6 bases). The germline V gene encodes CDR1 GTSNPN and CDR2 SVGIG (reference sequence). V lost 3 bases to trimming and J lost 4 bases, with 22 bases between them. This CDR3 contains 16 residues. CDR3 region: CAWSGPRLEGVYEQYF. Written as DNA, the CDR3 is TGTGCCTGGAGCGGGCCAAGGCTAGAGGGGGTATACGAGCAGTACTTC. The full variable domain, completed using reference TRBV30 and TRBJ2-7, is SQTIHQWPATLVQPVGSPLSLECTVEGTSNPNLYWYRQAAGRGLQLLFYSVGIGQISSEVPQNLSASRPQDRQFILSSKKLLLSDSGFYLCAWSGPRLEGVYEQYFGPGTRLTVT.

The rearrangement uses TRBV6-5 and TRBJ1-2, with 7 bases matching TRBD1. This CDR3 is 13 amino acids long. J lost 0 bases, V lost 6 bases, and 1 base had no gene match. From germline, CDR1 is MNHEY and CDR2 SVGAGI. CDR3 sequence reads: CASRGQPNYGYTF. The CDR3 DNA reads as TGTGCCAGCAGGGGACAGCCTAACTATGGCTACACCTTC.

This clone was detected only once. This sequence joins TRBV7-2 and TRBJ1-2; tentative D call: TRBD1 (5 bases). Trimming stripped 1 base from V and 4 bases from J, with 22 bases between. Per the germline V gene, CDR1 is SGHTA and CDR2 is FQGNSA. This CDR3 is 18 amino acids long. This chain's CDR3 is CASSLEGEESAGVYGYTF. Written as DNA, the CDR3 is TGTGCCAGCAGCTTAGAAGGAGAGGAGAGTGCGGGGGTCTATGGCTACACCTTC.

V and J are TRBV6-5 and TRBJ2-7, with 9 bases that match TRBD2. The CDR3 has 13 amino acids. Germline loops: CDR1 MNHEY, CDR2 SVGAGI. The trim removed 10 bases at V and 5 bases at J, leaving 9 bases unmatched. The CDR3 sequence is CATRTSEYHEQYF. The CDR3, as DNA: TGTGCCACCAGGACTAGCGAGTACCACGAGCAGTACTTC.

The chain has TRBV15 and TRBJ1-1; 10 bases align to TRBD1. CDR1 is LNHNV, CDR2 YYDKDF, per germline (reference sequence). The trim removed 0 bases at V and 0 bases at J, leaving 7 bases unmatched. CDR3 length equals 18 residues. CDR3 nucleotides: TGTGCCACCAGCAGAGAGACAGGGGGCGCGGGGATGAACACTGAAGCTTTCTTT. Amino acids: CATSRETGGAGMNTEAFF.

V and J are TRBV28 and TRBJ1-5; 8 nucleotides align to TRBD1. Germline V gives CDR1 MDHEN, CDR2 SYDVKM. The CDR3 is made up of 15 amino acids. Losses at the gene ends were 5 bases for V and 2 bases for J; bases not matched to a gene: 5. CDR3 nucleotide sequence: TGTGCCAGCAGTCCGGACAGGGCTGGCAATCAGCCCCAGCATTTT. Residues: CASSPDRAGNQPQHF.

The J gene is TRBJ2-1, the V gene TRBV5-1, with D possibly TRBD2 on 5 matching bases. Trimming removed 3 bases at V and 0 bases at J, with 10 bases between. This CDR3 has 15 amino acids. CDR1 is SGHRS and CDR2 is YFSETQ in the germline V gene. The CDR3 DNA sequence: TGCGCCAGCAGCTCCCGCGGGCTCTCCTACAATGAGCAGTTCTTC. Its translation: CASSSRGLSYNEQFF. Full variable domain (missing parts from reference TRBV5-1 and TRBJ2-1): KAGVTQTPRYLIKTRGQQVTLSCSPISGHRSVSWYQQTPGQGLQFLFEYFSETQRNKGNFPGRFSGRQFSNSRSEMNVSTLELGDSALYLCASSSRGLSYNEQFFGPGTRLTVL.

CDR3 loop: CASSLAHGARELFF. CDR3 coding DNA: TGTGCCAGCAGCTTAGCGCATGGGGCCCGGGAGCTGTTTTTT. The rearrangement joins TRBV7-9 to TRBJ2-2, with D maybe TRBD1 (5 bases). This CDR3 contains 14 residues. Germline V CDR1 and CDR2: SEHNR, FQNEAQ (reference sequence). V lost 0 bases, J lost 9 bases, and 11 bases lay in between.

The rearrangement links TRBV2 to TRBJ1-5; the D is unclear. The CDR3 loop spans 13 amino acids. The germline V gene encodes CDR1 SNHLY and CDR2 FYNNEI. V was pared by 3 bases and J by 1 base, with 4 bases between. CDR3 in amino acids: CASSDRSNQPQHF. The CDR3 coding sequence is TGTGCCAGCAGTGACAGGAGCAATCAGCCCCAGCATTTT.

This chain connects TRBV28 to TRBJ2-1; D is possibly TRBD1 (6 bases). Between the trimmed V and J ends, which lost 8 bases and 9 bases, there was a span of 17 bases. The CDR3 has 13 residues. The germline V gene encodes CDR1 MDHEN and CDR2 SYDVKM. CDR3 loop: CASEGDRESEQFF. CDR3 in DNA: TGTGCCAGCGAGGGGGATAGGGAGAGTGAGCAGTTCTTC.

In regard to this clone: One end of the junction varies from germline; a read error may be responsible. This rearrangement joins TRBV20-1 to TRBJ2-7; no definite D call. The CDR3 covers 11 residues. Per germline, CDR1 DFQATT and CDR2 SNEGSKA (reference sequence). CDR3 in amino acids: CSASYSHEQYF. The CDR3 DNA reads as TGCAGTGCTAGTTACTCCCACGAGCAGTACTTC.

The V call is TRBV6-4, the J call TRBJ1-2; 8 bases line up with TRBD1. This CDR3 contains 14 residues. Germline V CDR1 and CDR2: MRHNA, SNTAGT. V lost 6 bases to trimming and J lost 9 bases; unmatched junction nucleotides: 12. The CDR3 DNA is TGTGCCAGCAGCCCAGACAGGGGACCTAGGAGCTACACCTTC. Translating gives CASSPDRGPRSYTF.

The J gene is TRBJ2-4, the V gene TRBV4-3, with D tentatively TRBD2 (6 bases). The CDR3 length is 17 residues. CDR1 and CDR2 from the germline V gene are LGHNA and YSLEER. Trimming took off 0 bases at V and 1 base at J, with 13 bases between the two ends. The CDR3 reads CASSQDPMRGAKNIQYF. The CDR3 bases are TGCGCCAGCAGCCAAGATCCGATGCGGGGTGCCAAAAACATTCAGTACTTC.

The J gene is TRBJ2-7, the V gene TRBV14; possible D gene TRBD2, 6 bases. Trimming took off 4 bases at V and 4 bases at J, with 14 bases between the two ends. Germline V gene data show CDR1 as SGHDN and CDR2 as FVKESK. CDR3 length: 14 residues. The CDR3 loop reads CASSPRECEYEQYF. CDR3 sequence (DNA): TGTGCCAGCAGCCCTCGGGAGTGCGAGTACGAGCAGTACTTC.

The chain has TRBV4-3 and TRBJ2-6; 7 bases match TRBD1. The J segment lost 0 bases and the V segment lost 4 bases, leaving 3 bases of the junction unmatched. The CDR3 is 16 amino acids. Germline V lookup: CDR1 LGHNA, CDR2 YSLEER. The CDR3 sequence is CASSPRDSSGANVLTF. Written as DNA, the CDR3 is TGCGCCAGCAGCCCCCGGGACAGCTCTGGGGCCAACGTCCTGACTTTC.

The chain combines TRBV7-2 with TRBJ2-1; TRBD2 matches at 14 bases. This CDR3 comprises 17 residues. J was trimmed by 5 bases and V by 1 base; bases with no gene match: 4. In germline, CDR1 is SGHTA, CDR2 FQGNSA. This CDR3 reads CASSLGTSGGNDNEQFF. For the CDR3, the DNA is TGTGCCAGCAGCTTAGGGACTAGCGGGGGGAACGACAATGAGCAGTTCTTC.

V gene TRBV4-2 combines with J gene TRBJ2-7; D is perhaps TRBD2 (6 bases). Germline V gene data show CDR1 as LGHNA and CDR2 as YNFKEQ. This CDR3 is 14 amino acids long. The V gene lost 3 bases and the J gene lost 6 bases, with 15 bases spanning the gap. The CDR3 reads CASSHRDFMGEQYF. The CDR3 nucleotides are TGTGCCAGCAGCCACCGGGACTTCATGGGCGAGCAGTACTTC.

CDR3 bases: TGTGCCATCAGTGAGCTCGCGAGAGAACAGGTTGGTGAGCAGTTCTTC. This sequence encodes CAISELAREQVGEQFF. This chain joins TRBV10-3 and TRBJ2-1; possible D gene TRBD1, 5 bases. V was trimmed by 2 bases and J by 9 bases, leaving 20 bases between them. The CDR3 is 16 residues long. CDR1 ENHRY and CDR2 SYGVKD come from the germline V gene.